Listed below are T cell receptor beta chains from one sample, sequenced in a study of identical twins. TCRdb independently ran MiXCR on the 5' RACE reads; one entry per CDR3 protein. The sample shows roughly 750,000 distinct CDR3 sequences, over 20% of them seen only once. The data also belong to a second study, concerning T cells expressing NK-cell markers.

The sample comprised PBMCs. These receptor sequences come from a woman between 18 and 29 years old in good health. Both conserved end residues are part of each CDR3. Fields, in order: D gene, V gene, J gene, clone size, CDR3 DNA, CDR3 protein. D genes are given only for firm matches. Clone sizes are given selectively: once, few, many, or a class where the clone is expanded.

.	TRBV20-1	TRBJ1-6	many	TGCAGTGCTGCACAGGAGAATAATTCACCCCTCCACTTT	CSAAQENNSPLHF
.	TRBV20-1	TRBJ2-7	few	TGCAGTGCTAGAGCGGGTTACTCCTACGAGCAGTACTTC	CSARAGYSYEQYF
.	TRBV12-3/TRBV12-4	TRBJ1-1	.	TGTGCCAGCAGCCAGGATTTTGAAGCTTTCTTT	CASSQDFEAFF
TRBD2	TRBV5-1	TRBJ2-7	.	TGCGCCAGCAGCGCGGGACTAGCGGGAGCCGGGCAGTACTTC	CASSAGLAGAGQYF
TRBD1	TRBV12-3/TRBV12-4	TRBJ2-3	.	TGTGCCAGCAGCCCCACCGGGACAGCCACAGATACGCAGTATTTT	CASSPTGTATDTQYF
.	TRBV2	TRBJ1-1	.	TGTGCCAGCAAAGTCAAGGACAGGAACACTGAAGCTTTCTTT	CASKVKDRNTEAFF
.	TRBV6-1	TRBJ1-5	.	TGTGCCAGCAGGGCCAAGGGAATAATGAGGCCCCAGCATTTT	CASRAKGIMRPQHF
.	TRBV9	TRBJ2-2	many	TGTGCCAGCAGCGAAGCGGCGGCGAACACCGGGGAGCTGTTTTTT	CASSEAAANTGELFF
.	TRBV20-1	TRBJ2-2	.	TGCAGTGTTAGCGGCCCGGCGACCGGGGAGCTGTTTTTT	CSVSGPATGELFF
.	TRBV4-3	TRBJ2-1	once	TGCGCCAGCAGCCAAGATGTGTGGGCTAAGAGCTCCTACAATGAGCAGTTCTTC	CASSQDVWAKSSYNEQFF
.	TRBV7-9	TRBJ2-3	few	TGTGCCAGCAGCCCCATGGATACGCAGTATTTT	CASSPMDTQYF
TRBD1	TRBV20-1	TRBJ2-1	.	TGCAGTGCTAGAACCGGACAGGGCGGACATGAGCAGTTCTTC	CSARTGQGGHEQFF
.	TRBV3-1	TRBJ1-4	many	TGTGCCAGCAGCCAAGTTGGAACCAGGGATGAAAAACTGTTTTTT	CASSQVGTRDEKLFF
.	TRBV19	TRBJ2-7	.	TGTGCCACCTCCCGGGACAACGAGCAGTACTTC	CATSRDNEQYF
TRBD1	TRBV20-1	TRBJ2-7	.	TGCAGTGCTAGAGATCGAGTTGGACAGGGCCGAGACGAGCAGTACTTC	CSARDRVGQGRDEQYF
TRBD2	TRBV2	TRBJ2-7	many	TGTGCCAGTAGGACTAGCGGGGGGTTTTACGAGCAGTACTTC	CASRTSGGFYEQYF
.	TRBV10-3	TRBJ1-1	.	TGTGCCACCTGGACACCCTCGAACACTGAAGCTTTCTTT	CATWTPSNTEAFF
TRBD1	TRBV12-3/TRBV12-4	TRBJ2-5	few	TGTGCCAGCAGTTTCCTCAGGGGGAAAGAGACCCAGTACTTC	CASSFLRGKETQYF
.	TRBV5-1	TRBJ2-3	.	TGCGCCAGCAGCCAAGCCCCGAGGACAGATACGCAGTATTTT	CASSQAPRTDTQYF
.	TRBV6-6	TRBJ2-7	few	TGTGCCAGCACGCATGCGGACAGCTACGAGCAGTACTTC	CASTHADSYEQYF
.	TRBV6-5	TRBJ2-7	.	TGTGCCAGCAGTACCCGGGACAAGAGCTTCTTC	CASSTRDKSFF
.	TRBV7-8	TRBJ2-1	.	TGTGCCAGCAGATTAGGCGGATACAATGAGCAGTTCTTC	CASRLGGYNEQFF
.	TRBV9	TRBJ2-7	.	TGTGCCAGCAGCGAGGGGGGCCTTTCGGAGCAGTACTTC	CASSEGGLSEQYF
TRBD2	TRBV5-1	TRBJ2-3	few	TGCGCCAGCGGACTAGCGGGAGGGGAAGATACGCAGTATTTT	CASGLAGGEDTQYF
TRBD1	TRBV29-1	TRBJ2-3	few	TGCAGCGTTGAAGTGGGACAGGACTTCACAGATACGCAGTATTTT	CSVEVGQDFTDTQYF
TRBD1	TRBV5-6	TRBJ2-7	.	TGTGCCAGCAGCACCGGGACAGTCGACTACGAGCAGTACTTC	CASSTGTVDYEQYF